Listed below are T cell receptor beta chains from one sample, sequenced in a study of graft-versus-host responses after intestinal transplantation. Assay used: immunoSEQ multiplex PCR; TCRdb lists only in-frame clones, some missing. The sample contains around 100,000 clones, around 92% of which appear only once. Antigens of these TCRs are unknown. This sample comprised unstimulated CD8+ T cells sorted from spleen or lymph node cells, obtained before transplant. These receptors all come from a human donor who was the organ donor for an intestinal transplant. CDR3s include the opening cysteine and the closing phenylalanine or tryptophan. A D gene is named only where the DNA matches it firmly.

D,J,V,CDR3
.,TRBJ2-7,TRBV9,CASSDTGYEQYF
.,TRBJ2-7,TRBV30,CAWSEAPFYEQYF
.,TRBJ1-1,TRBV4-1,CASSQGDSNTEAFF
.,TRBJ1-2,TRBV19,CASSLGDGYTF
.,TRBJ2-7,TRBV5-5,CASSFRLILGEQYF
.,TRBJ1-1,TRBV19,CASTWGPNTEAFF
.,TRBJ2-5,TRBV4-1,CASSPRDLEQETQYF
TRBD1,TRBJ2-1,TRBV6-5,CASGQWDSYNEQFF
.,TRBJ2-3,TRBV19,CASSMIGFGRGADTQYF
TRBD2,TRBJ2-7,TRBV5-4,CAWTAGEGYEQYF
.,TRBJ2-2,TRBV5-4,CASSLARAGELFF
.,TRBJ2-7,TRBV9,CASSVGGGTYEQYF
.,TRBJ1-2,TRBV19,CASSIVPGWCYGYTF
TRBD2,TRBJ2-7,TRBV6-5,CASSLGLAGGYEQYF
.,TRBJ2-1,TRBV7-2,CASSFRGTKSYNEQFF